These 2 T cell receptor beta chains originate from one sample sequenced in a study of naive and memory T cell subsets. Ligated cDNA underwent four rounds of PCR with nested alpha and beta constant region primers and SP2. Via MiXCR, TCRdb re-called the 5' RACE reads, giving one row per CDR3 protein. The data hold around 56,000 distinct CDR3 sequences, with about 8.3% observed a single time. TCR cDNA received a 3' ligated oligonucleotide that carried a UMI. The receptors originated from a female donor in good health.

In this sample, this clonotype turned up a few times. The genes are TRBV12-3 or TRBV12-4 and TRBJ1-2; a weak D match, TRBD1 (5 bases). Trimming left V 9 bases short and J 0 bases short, with 17 bases between. The CDR3 has 15 amino acids. The DNA of the CDR3 is TGTGCCAGTGTGATGCAGGGACTAGCTAACTATGGCTACACCTTC. Translating gives CASVMQGLANYGYTF.

This chain connects TRBV6-2 or TRBV6-3 to TRBJ1-1; 9 bases agree with TRBD1. This CDR3 has 12 amino acids. Germline CDR1 is MNHEY and CDR2 is SVGEGT. Trimming cost V 5 bases and J 10 bases; bases outside gene matches: 5. CDR3 protein: CASSRMDRGAFF. CDR3 coding DNA: TGTGCCAGCAGTCGAATGGACAGGGGAGCTTTCTTT.